These 10 T cell receptor beta chains originate from one sample sequenced in a study of blood T cells in healthy people across ages. Together with a sample-barcoded 5' primer, a J-beta primer mix was included in a second PCR lasting roughly 6 to 12 cycles. TCRdb independently ran MiXCR on the 5' RACE reads; one entry per CDR3 protein. This table holds approximately 490,000 distinct CDR3 sequences, around 24% found once. This sample also appeared in a second study, on T cells of mothers and their children.

Sequencing was done on a sample of blood. The receptors stem from a boy younger than 18 in good health.

This clonotype was seen once. The chain is built from TRBV7-2 and TRBJ2-5; TRBD2 matches at 15 bases. The germline gives CDR1 SGHTA, CDR2 FQGNSA. The CDR3 runs 18 residues. Losses at the gene ends were 6 bases for V and 4 bases for J; bases not matched to a gene: 12. CDR3 sequence reads: CASSPARTSGRARETQYF. The CDR3 nucleotides are TGTGCCAGCAGTCCAGCCAGGACTAGCGGGAGGGCCCGAGAGACCCAGTACTTC.

This clonotype was counted only a few times. The chain joins TRBV4-1 to TRBJ2-7; D perhaps matches TRBD2 (6 bases). The CDR3 is 13 amino acids. V shed 8 bases and J shed 0 bases, with 11 bases lying between them. Germline lookup yields CDR1 MGHRA and CDR2 YSYEKL. CDR3: CASGSSDSYEQYF. CDR3 DNA: TGCGCCAGCGGTTCTAGCGACTCCTACGAGCAGTACTTC.

This chain links TRBV7-9 with TRBJ1-1, with no clear D. Germline V gene lookup returns CDR1 SEHNR and CDR2 FQNEAQ (reference sequence). Trimming shortened V by 4 bases and J by 3 bases, and 15 bases separated the two germline ends. CDR3 length equals 15 residues. The CDR3 spells CASSYGNGVDTEAFF. Written as DNA, the CDR3 is TGTGCCAGCAGCTACGGTAACGGTGTGGACACTGAAGCTTTCTTT.

The CDR3 spells CASMVLGTYTDTQYF. CDR3 nucleotides: TGTGCCAGCATGGTATTGGGGACATACACAGATACGCAGTATTTT. The chain links TRBV27 to TRBJ2-3; perhaps TRBD1 as D (6 bases). This CDR3 spans 15 amino acids. The ends were cut back, 7 bases at V and 2 bases at J, with 16 bases in the middle. Germline V gene lookup returns CDR1 MNHEY and CDR2 SMNVEV (reference sequence).

Only a few counts were recorded for this clonotype. The chain recombines TRBV28 with TRBJ1-1; maybe TRBD1 (6 bases). With 7 bases removed from V and 4 bases from J, the gap between germline ends came to 13 bases. The germline gives CDR1 MDHEN, CDR2 SYDVKM. CDR3 length: 13 amino acids. As DNA, the CDR3 is TGTGCCAGCAACGAGGGAGGGGGCACTGAAGCTTTCTTT. Translation gives CASNEGGGTEAFF.

A few counts support this clonotype. The CDR3 loop reads CSARGRALYEQYF. The DNA of the CDR3 is TGCAGTGCTCGAGGTCGAGCGCTCTACGAGCAGTACTTC. The chain couples TRBV20-1 to TRBJ2-5; D not certain. The DNA matches TRBJ2-7 better at its end, which makes the J call doubtful. CDR3 length equals 13 residues. CDR1 is DFQATT, CDR2 SNEGSKA, per germline (reference sequence).

In DNA form, the CDR3 reads TGTGCCAGCAGCTCACCCTGGGACCCACTAGGGCAGACTGAGCAGTTCTTC. As protein: CASSSPWDPLGQTEQFF. This chain connects TRBV11-2 to TRBJ2-1; either TRBD1 or TRBD2 may supply D (5 bases each). Per germline, CDR1 SGHAT and CDR2 FQNNGV. The CDR3 is made up of 17 amino acids. Trimming pared 4 bases from V and 9 bases from J, leaving 25 bases between.

This clonotype appeared a few times. The chain uses TRBV6-5 and TRBJ1-4; 7 bases agree with TRBD1. The CDR3 has 15 residues. CDR1 is MNHEY, CDR2 SVGAGI, per germline. V dropped 4 bases and J dropped 5; count of bases not matched to a gene: 7. The CDR3 protein is CASSSQGVPNEKLFF. The CDR3 coding sequence is TGTGCCAGCAGTTCCCAGGGGGTCCCGAATGAAAAACTGTTTTTT.

This chain links TRBV9 with TRBJ2-3, with 10 bases fitting TRBD2. Germline CDR1 is SGDLS and CDR2 is YYNGEE. The CDR3 has 15 amino acids. With 4 bases clipped from V and 8 bases from J, the junction kept 10 bases outside the gene matches. The DNA of the CDR3 is TGTGCCAGCAGCTCCAAGGTAGCGGGGGGTGGTACGCAGTATTTT. Translated: CASSSKVAGGGTQYF.

CDR3 DNA: TGTGCCAGCAGTGAGTTTCAGTACACAGATACGCAGTATTTT. The encoded protein is CASSEFQYTDTQYF. The chain employs TRBV2 and TRBJ2-3; D is unclear. The V and J ends lost 3 bases and 2 bases respectively, with 9 bases between them. This CDR3 is built from 14 residues. Germline V lookup: CDR1 SNHLY, CDR2 FYNNEI.